This TCR beta chain appears in the sequencing data of a study of long-term antiretroviral therapy in people with HIV. This clone occurred a few times. Its cognate antigen is unknown. Study results and limitations: Transplant donor controls retained higher diversity, though diversity increased after ART. Clones showing expansion before ART dominated the repertoire at all time points.

The CDR3 loop spans 14 amino acids. Germline values: CDR1 SEHNR, CDR2 FQNEAQ (reference sequence). V was shortened by 5 bases and J by 7 bases, with 17 bases between the two germline ends. This was the immunoSEQ v3.0 assay at survey level. A target of 40,000-50,000 T-cell genomes per sample was set for sequencing. Clones were sequenced by immunoSEQ multiplex PCR, and TCRdb holds only the in-frame ones, with some missing. The table has under 25,000 clones, around 81% seen once. Amounts of 1-10 million cryopreserved PBMC were held in the samples before DNA extraction. J is TRBJ1-2 and V is TRBV7-9; D remains ambiguous. The clonotype originates from a man aged 35-49 years with HIV. The source was unsorted PBMCs, collected 1.6 years after starting antiretroviral therapy. The CDR3 loop is CASSPQDGRGGYTF. CDR3 bases: TGTGCCAGCAGCCCACAAGACGGTCGCGGTGGCTACACCTTC.